Sequencing of this T cell receptor beta chain was carried out in a study of identical twins. Comment on this clonotype: The antigen remains unidentified.

Study-level findings and limits: Fewer insertions marked abundant cord blood beta clonotypes; young adult naive trended weakly, memory not at all. Invariant MAIT and iNKT cells may have partly biased zero-insertion analyses. Twin-shared out-of-frame alpha sequences showed excess low generation probability.

Every donor was a healthy Caucasian. TCRdb itself ran the 5' RACE reads through MiXCR, one entry per CDR3 protein. The sample contains some 560,000 distinct CDR3 sequences, 9.5% to 10% of which appear only once. The CDR3 loop spans 13 amino acids. The V and J ends lost 9 bases and 7 bases, in that order; junction bases with no gene match: 7. Germline CDR1 reads SGHNT; CDR2 reads YENEEA. These data were likewise used in another study, on yellow fever vaccine responses in identical twins.

Sequenced: PBMCs. The TCR sequence derives from a woman under 30 in good health. The chain recombines TRBV11-3 with TRBJ2-1, with 9 positions matching TRBD1. The CDR3 sequence is CASEGQGLNEQFF. The CDR3 bases are TGTGCCAGTGAGGGACAGGGATTGAATGAGCAGTTCTTC.